This is a list of T cell receptor beta chains from one sample in a study of T cells after posttransplantation cyclophosphamide. Using immunoSEQ multiplex PCR, the repertoire was profiled, and TCRdb retains in-frame clones only, with some absent. Of more than 10,000 clones listed, around four fifths are singletons. The source material was memory CD4+ T cells sorted from PBMCs. These TCRs come from a man aged 45-65 years in good health, CMV-negative, and a related stem cell transplant donor. The CDR3 runs from the conserved cysteine through the conserved F or W. D genes are given only for firm matches. Where a row states a size, it is once, few, many or the class of an expanded clone; other rows omit it.

>.|TRBV29-1|TRBD1|TRBJ1-1
CSVGGRQGRAFF
TGCAGCGTCGGAGGGCGACAGGGACGAGCTTTCTTT
>.|TRBV6-5|.|TRBJ1-1
CASSYSRSPEAFF
TGTGCCAGCAGTTACTCGAGGAGCCCTGAAGCTTTCTTT
>.|TRBV27|.|TRBJ2-2
CASSLYTFTGELFF
TGTGCCAGCAGTTTGTACACCTTCACCGGGGAGCTGTTTTTT
>few|TRBV18|.|TRBJ2-5
CASSDSKETQYF
TGTGCCAGCTCCGACAGCAAAGAGACCCAGTACTTC
>.|TRBV5-6|.|TRBJ2-6
CASSLLGRNVGTGANVLTF
TGTGCCAGCAGCTTGCTTGGTCGCAACGTAGGGACAGGGGCCAACGTCCTGACTTTC
>.|TRBV2|.|TRBJ2-3
CASITGRDTQYF
TGTGCCAGCATCACGGGGAGGGATACGCAGTATTTT
>.|TRBV2|TRBD2|TRBJ2-1
CASSEPPPLTKRGGYQFF
TGTGCCAGCAGTGAACCCCCCCCCTTGACTAAGCGGGGGGGCTACCAGTTCTTC
>.|TRBV7-3|TRBD1|TRBJ2-1
CASSLFRGPYNEQFF
TGTGCCAGCAGCTTATTCAGGGGGCCCTACAATGAGCAGTTCTTC
>once|TRBV7-3|TRBD1|TRBJ2-7
CASSLLPGQDYEQYF
TGTGCCAGCAGCTTACTTCCGGGACAGGACTACGAGCAGTACTTC
>.|TRBV5-1|.|TRBJ2-1
CASTLQGQNNEQFF
TGCGCCAGCACCTTACAGGGACAAAACAATGAGCAGTTCTTC
>.|TRBV4-3|.|TRBJ1-1
CASSQGPSTEAFF
TGCGCCAGCAGCCAAGGGCCCTCCACTGAAGCTTTCTTT
>.|TRBV4-1|.|TRBJ2-3
CASSPLASDTQYF
TGCGCCAGCAGCCCCCTAGCCTCAGATACGCAGTATTTT
>.|TRBV12-1|.|TRBJ2-1
CASSRPLGYLYNEQFF
TGTGCCAGCAGCCGACCCCTGGGCTACCTGTACAATGAGCAGTTCTTC
>.|TRBV27|.|TRBJ1-1
CASSLGGYTKMNTEAFF
TGTGCCAGCAGTTTGGGGGGGTATACGAAAATGAACACTGAAGCTTTCTTT
>.|TRBV5-1|TRBD2|TRBJ2-3
CASSLSGVGTDTQYF
TGCGCCAGCAGCTTGAGCGGGGTCGGCACAGATACGCAGTATTTT
>once|TRBV28|TRBD1|TRBJ1-5
CASKKGQGYQPQHF
TGTGCCAGCAAAAAGGGACAGGGGTATCAGCCCCAGCATTTT
>.|TRBV7-9|.|TRBJ2-5
CASSLTNGFQVTQYF
TGTGCCAGCAGTCTCACAAACGGATTTCAGGTGACCCAGTACTTC
>.|TRBV18|.|TRBJ2-1
CASSPYRAMNEQFF
TGTGCCAGCTCACCATATCGCGCGATGAATGAGCAGTTCTTC
>.|TRBV5-1|TRBD1|TRBJ1-1
CASSLNMGQGAAEAFF
TGCGCCAGCAGCCTCAATATGGGACAGGGGGCCGCTGAAGCTTTCTTT
>.|TRBV11-2|TRBD1|TRBJ1-2
CASSPGQVSTF
TGTGCCAGCAGCCCAGGACAGGTATCCACCTTC
>once|TRBV2|TRBD1|TRBJ1-1
CASSPTRQGAAEAFF
TGTGCCAGCAGCCCTACCCGACAGGGGGCGGCTGAAGCTTTCTTT
>.|TRBV10-3|.|TRBJ2-7
CAISETRGWQYF
TGTGCCATCAGTGAGACAAGGGGATGGCAGTACTTC
>.|TRBV11-2|.|TRBJ2-1
CASSLRGTGEQFF
TGTGCCAGCAGCTTACGGGGGACCGGTGAGCAGTTCTTC
>.|TRBV18|.|TRBJ2-7
CASSPERAEQYF
TGTGCCAGCTCACCGGAGCGGGCCGAGCAGTACTTC
>.|TRBV5-4|.|TRBJ1-5
CASSSYGTGSSNQPQHF
TGTGCCAGCAGCTCGTATGGGACTGGGAGTAGCAATCAGCCCCAGCATTTT
>few|TRBV6-6|.|TRBJ2-7
CASSYQGSNEQYF
TGTGCCAGCAGTTACCAGGGTTCTAACGAGCAGTACTTC